This T cell receptor (beta chain) is drawn from a study of T cells in Graves' hyperthyroidism and ophthalmopathy (dated by TCRdb to about 2019). Study-wide context: Peripheral blood samples were taken at the time of initial diagnosis, prior to any treatment. TCR V-J signatures able to tell the groups apart were searched for in a discovery cohort of 100 or so patients, of whom around 43 had Graves' ophthalmopathy and under 65 had stable Graves' hyperthyroidism. Prospective prediction of ophthalmopathy was tested in an independent validation cohort of fewer than 20 hyperthyroidism patients and around 16 patients who later progressed to ophthalmopathy. The roughly 94 discovery patients were randomly split 7:3 into training and test sets. In addition, the study compared T-cell repertoires in thyroid tissue and in blood from five or six Graves' hyperthyroidism patients. Once sampling was done, hyperthyroidism patients were given methimazole at a starting dose of 30 mg daily, whereas ophthalmopathy patients were given high-dose intravenous methylprednisolone. According to the paper, TCR Vbeta CDR3 sequencing was carried out on some 130 peripheral blood samples, which came from more than 40 ophthalmopathy, roughly 75 hyperthyroidism and roughly 17 progressor patients. The paper's findings and limits, for the study overall: In validation, progression to ophthalmopathy was predicted by the model with 70.59% sensitivity and around 76% specificity, a median of about 6 months before onset. Sample size was not statistically predetermined, and investigators were not blinded to group allocation. Blood samples also contained most of the expanded thyroid clonotypes (frequency above 0.001), which suggests that blood repertoires may reflect thyroid immune responses. In cross-validation, a model built on a 13 V-J signature told ophthalmopathy apart from stable hyperthyroidism with 87.88% sensitivity and 81% to 82% specificity, and in testing the same model reached 80%/75%.

The TCR beta CDR3 regions were amplified from RNA transcripts. A first-round RT-PCR of the TCR CDR3 used the HTBI primer set with the Qiagen OneStep RT-PCR kit. Libraries were constructed in a second round of multiplex PCR, after which size selection and purification were carried out. The libraries were sequenced on an Illumina HiSeq2000 using paired-end 100 bp reads. From the authors' description of their analysis: SOAPnuke was used to process the raw data, with reads discarded if the reads contained adapters or uncalled bases, had a mean Phred below 15, or lacked an exact constant-primer or identifier match. COPE v1.2.5 was used to merge high-quality paired reads, and clonotypes were defined as unique nucleotide sequences. Clonotypes were aligned to IMGT TRBV, TRBD and TRBJ reference segments using MiTCR v1.1. Only V-J combinations with frequency above 0.0001, covering about 99% of repertoires, were analysed. A TCS score was defined as the ratio between F50 (clonal expansion) and ExV (chaos), using BLOSUM62-based TCRdist between CDR3 peptides within each V-J. Welch's t-statistics and random forest reduced around 520 V-J features to roughly 13, which were used in a naive Bayes classifier (R e1071). TCRdb itself trimmed the public reads at Q25 with fastp, ran MiXCR and retained productive beta chains. Entries are consolidated by CDR3 protein sequence, retaining the most common genes and DNA. The V and J calls reflect TCRdb's pipeline rather than the authors' work. The sample yields some 570,000 distinct CDR3 sequences; 12% to 15% were counted once. The top ten hold about 6.6% of the sample.

This clonotype was counted at least ten times. What this receptor recognizes is not known. No much larger clone is present one base from it, and per-base qualities are unavailable. Ophthalmopathy patients had moderately to severely active disease, Clinical Activity Score of at least 3, NOSPECS grade of at least 4, and duration under 3 months. Exclusion was applied to patients with uncontrolled infections, other autoimmune diseases, pregnancy or lactation. Diagnoses were based on clinical symptoms, serum thyroxine and TRAb, thyroid ultrasound and orbital computed tomography. PBMCs were separated from under 12 ml of fresh peripheral blood using Ficoll-Paque density gradient centrifugation. Total RNA was extracted using Trizol reagent, and RNA quality was assessed on an Agilent 2100 Bioanalyzer. Specimen: blood. The origin of this receptor is a woman between 18 and 30 years old with Graves' ophthalmopathy.

The CDR3 region: CAISTSGSLSTQYF. The nucleotide sequence is given as TGTGCCATCAGTACTAGCGGGAGTCTCAGTACGCAGTATTTT. This chain joins TRBV10-3 to TRBJ2-3; TRBD2 lines up with 11 middle nucleotides. Reading the germline V gene gives CDR1 ENHRY and CDR2 SYGVKD. From cysteine to phenylalanine, the CDR3 is 14 amino acids long. Kept here is only the CDR3 DNA, which spans 42 bases and is read in frame from base 1. Compared with germline, V lacks 5 bases and J lacks 8 bases; bases without a gene match: 6.